Listed below are T cell receptor beta chains from one sample, sequenced in a study of cytomegalovirus exposure and HLA in healthy donors. The method was immunoSEQ multiplex PCR; TCRdb's version includes in-frame clones alone and lacks a portion of them. The table records 120,000 or so clones, over 65% of them present only once. The sequencing sample was made of PBMCs. Receptors were obtained from a woman in her thirties or forties in good health and CMV-seronegative. Each CDR3 is given without its conserved first and last residue. Clone size, where shown, is once, few, many, or a class for clones that have expanded.

clone size	J gene	V gene	CDR3 protein
NA	TRBJ1-3	TRBV9	ASSSRHSGNTIY
NA	TRBJ2-7	TRBV7-8	ASSLASREDEQY
NA	TRBJ1-2	TRBV7-2	ASSRGYYT
few	TRBJ1-5	TRBV18	ASSPPEGNQPQH
NA	TRBJ2-7	TRBV7-2	ASSLSSAGYDEQY
NA	TRBJ1-4	TRBV28	ASVSQGHEKLF
NA	TRBJ1-5	TRBV6-5	ASSYMGSQPQH
NA	TRBJ2-3	TRBV20-1	SGRGGNTQY
few	TRBJ2-3	TRBV6-4	ASSGQGTDTQY
NA	TRBJ1-1	TRBV4-3	ASSQEDRGTEAF
NA	TRBJ2-7	TRBV5-1	ASSLGPGMGYEQY
NA	TRBJ2-1	TRBV7-3	ASTSVGGAPEQF
NA	TRBJ1-1	TRBV11-2	ASSFDTNTEAF
NA	TRBJ2-7	TRBV19	ASSQGQGDPYEQY
NA	NA	TRBV7-9	ASGSSYEQY
NA	TRBJ1-2	TRBV18	ASSTTEEKVNYGYT
few	TRBJ2-5	TRBV25-1	ASSEGTAGTLKETQY
few	TRBJ1-4	TRBV9	ASSTHDGEKLF
NA	TRBJ2-4	TRBV6-5	ASSYLAAAKNIQY